The sequence of this T cell receptor beta chain was determined in a study of monozygotic twins with cystic fibrosis. Study-level results: Co-twins had the most similar V usage for 13 of 16 pairs, J for 8. The repertoire was suggested to be naive-dominated, clonality median around 0.01. Shared CDR3 numbers were not associated with age, concordance or severity. Monozygotic CF twin pairs shared significantly more nucleotide-identical clonotypes than unrelated CF individuals did.

Germline CDR1 and CDR2: DFQATT and SNEGSKA (reference sequence). CDR3 size: 10 residues. V dropped 5 bases and J dropped 8 bases, with 7 bases sitting between them. TCRdb's copy holds only in-frame clones and misses some; the assay was immunoSEQ multiplex PCR. This sample yields 30,000 to 35,000 clones, of which roughly 66% are seen a single time; under 0.9% belongs to the top ten. For this clone: Its target is unknown.

The sample was blood. The clonotype was recovered from a girl between 10 and 17 years old with cystic fibrosis. This chain joins TRBV20-1 and TRBJ2-4; D not resolved. The CDR3 bases are TGCAGTGCTTCGCCGTACATTCAGTACTTC. Residues: CSASPYIQYF.